The 27 T cell receptor beta chains listed next were all sequenced from one sample in a study of blood T cells in healthy people across ages (dated by TCRdb to the mid-2010s). The receptor library was made with 5' RACE. Sequencing was performed on an Illumina HiSeq 2500. A second PCR of about 6 to 12 cycles was performed with a sample-barcoded 5' primer and a J-beta primer mix. TCRdb reran the public reads through fastp at Q25 and MiXCR, keeping productive beta chains. Rows are unified per CDR3 protein, each entry keeping the most common DNA and genes. The sample table lists around 1,100,000 distinct CDR3 sequences, 35% to 40% of them with a count of one. Over 10% of the sample is taken by the ten largest. The sequencing sample was made of blood. The source of these receptors is a man aged 18 to 30 in good health.

This clonotype was seen a few times. The chain uses TRBV7-2 and TRBJ2-7; 11 bases match TRBD2. V gave up 1 base and J gave up 7 bases; unmatched junction bases: 12. This CDR3 is built from 17 residues. Per germline, CDR1 SGHTA and CDR2 FQGNSA. The CDR3 is CASSLGLGLAGGNEQYF. The CDR3 DNA reads as TGTGCCAGCAGCTTAGGCCTGGGGCTAGCGGGGGGAAATGAGCAGTACTTC. Full variable domain (missing parts from reference TRBV7-2 and TRBJ2-7): GAGVSQSPSNKVTEKGKDVELRCDPISGHTALYWYRQSLGQGLEFLIYFQGNSAPDKSGLPSDRFSAERTGGSVSTLTIQRTQQEDSAVYLCASSLGLGLAGGNEQYFGPGTRLTVT.

The CDR3 DNA reads TGTGCCAGCAGCCCCTATCAGAATTCACCCCTCCACTTT. Amino acids: CASSPYQNSPLHF. The chain combines TRBV12-3 or TRBV12-4 with TRBJ1-6; D not certain. This CDR3 has 13 residues. Trimming pared 6 bases from V and 7 bases from J, leaving 10 bases between.

This clonotype was recorded a few times. The J gene is TRBJ2-1, the V gene TRBV28; the D call may be TRBD1 or TRBD2 (6 bases each). The CDR3 sequence is 17 residues long. The germline V gene has CDR1 MDHEN and CDR2 SYDVKM. V lost 5 bases, J lost 8 bases, and 25 bases lay in between. In nucleotides, the CDR3 is TGTGCCAGCAGTGCGTATGGGGGGACAACGGTTGAACATGAGCAGTTCTTC. Its translation: CASSAYGGTTVEHEQFF.

This clonotype was recorded once. V and J are TRBV2 and TRBJ2-3, with 7 nucleotides matching TRBD1. This CDR3 is built from 14 residues. The V and J ends lost 6 bases and 1 base, in that order; junction bases with no gene match: 4. Per the germline V gene, CDR1 is SNHLY and CDR2 is FYNNEI. CDR3 nucleotides: TGTGCCAGCAGGGACAGGCTTGGCACAGATACGCAGTATTTT. This translates into CASRDRLGTDTQYF.

This chain joins TRBV10-3 and TRBJ1-2; possible D gene TRBD1, 5 bases. The CDR3 consists of 14 residues. CDR1 and CDR2 from the germline V gene are ENHRY and SYGVKD. V lost 2 bases and J lost 7, with 14 bases in between. CDR3: CAISEAAVGGGYTF. DNA for the CDR3: TGTGCCATCAGTGAGGCGGCTGTCGGGGGTGGCTACACCTTC.

CDR3 sequence: CASSLQTQPSTEAFF. DNA for the CDR3: TGTGCCAGCAGCTTACAGACCCAGCCGAGCACTGAAGCTTTCTTT. The rearrangement links TRBV7-2 to TRBJ1-1; D unclear. Germline V gives CDR1 SGHTA, CDR2 FQGNSA. The CDR3 covers 15 residues. Deletions cut 2 bases from V and 4 bases from J, with 14 bases between. Full variable domain (rest looked up from reference TRBV7-2 and TRBJ1-1): GAGVSQSPSNKVTEKGKDVELRCDPISGHTALYWYRQSLGQGLEFLIYFQGNSAPDKSGLPSDRFSAERTGGSVSTLTIQRTQQEDSAVYLCASSLQTQPSTEAFFGQGTRLTVV.

This chain joins TRBV7-2 and TRBJ2-1; D possibly corresponds to TRBD2 (6 bases). The assigned J gene may be wrong: the sequence end matches TRBJ2-7 better. Germline V CDR1 and CDR2: SGHTA, FQGNSA. The CDR3 length is 15 residues. CDR3 in DNA: TGTGCCAGCACCCCTGGGCGGGACTCCTACAATGAGCAGTACTTC. Translation: CASTPGRDSYNEQYF.

The rearrangement links TRBV9 to TRBJ1-3; tentative D call: TRBD1 (5 bases). The germline V gene encodes CDR1 SGDLS and CDR2 YYNGEE. Trimming removed 0 bases from V and 5 bases from J, with 12 bases in between. The CDR3 has 15 amino acids. The CDR3 reads CASSVDPGPRNTIYF. CDR3 in DNA: TGTGCCAGCAGCGTAGACCCAGGGCCGAGAAACACCATATATTTT.

This clonotype was counted ten times or more. V is TRBV10-3 and J is TRBJ1-2; maybe TRBD1 (5 bases). CDR1 ENHRY and CDR2 SYGVKD come from the germline V gene. The CDR3 covers 15 residues. Trimming stripped 10 bases from V and 8 bases from J, with 26 bases between. CDR3 nucleotides: TGTGCCACCCCAGGGTTAGGGTCTTCGGATGGAGGCTACACCTTC. It specifies CATPGLGSSDGGYTF.

This clonotype has a count of ten or more. The gene calls are TRBV4-3 and TRBJ1-2; 8 bases map to TRBD1. The CDR3 loop spans 13 amino acids. V lost 4 bases, J lost 6 bases, and 4 bases stayed unmatched. Per the germline V gene, CDR1 is LGHNA and CDR2 is YSLEER. The CDR3 region is CASSPAGGNGYTF. CDR3 bases: TGCGCCAGCAGCCCGGCAGGGGGCAATGGCTACACCTTC.

This clonotype was counted between two and nine times. J is TRBJ1-4 and V is TRBV29-1; D gene unclear. Trimming removed 6 bases from V and 8 bases from J, with 13 bases in between. CDR1 SQVTM and CDR2 ANQGSEA come from the germline V gene. This CDR3 contains 12 residues. The CDR3 reads CSVAGPSEKLFF. For the CDR3, the DNA is TGCAGCGTCGCCGGTCCCTCCGAAAAACTGTTTTTT.

This clonotype was recorded many times. This chain uses TRBV29-1 with TRBJ2-3; no definite D call. Per the germline V gene, CDR1 is SQVTM and CDR2 is ANQGSEA. The ends were cut back, 3 bases at V and 4 bases at J, with 5 bases in the middle. This CDR3 spans 11 amino acids. The CDR3: CSVEEADTQYF. The CDR3 DNA reads as TGCAGCGTTGAGGAAGCAGATACGCAGTATTTT.

This chain uses TRBV4-3 with TRBJ1-3, with 9 nucleotides matching TRBD1. The J segment lost 0 bases and the V segment lost 0 bases, leaving 3 bases of the junction unmatched. The CDR3 is 17 residues long. CDR1 LGHNA and CDR2 YSLEER come from the germline V gene. CDR3 bases: TGCGCCAGCAGCCAAGATGGGACAGGGTTCTCTGGAAACACCATATATTTT. Protein: CASSQDGTGFSGNTIYF.

The V call is TRBV20-1, the J call TRBJ2-3, with 12 bases identical to TRBD2. This CDR3 comprises 22 residues. Per germline, CDR1 DFQATT and CDR2 SNEGSKA (reference sequence). The trim removed 5 bases at V and 3 bases at J, leaving 27 bases unmatched. The CDR3 is CSAFSTSGGSLSSAWGTDTQYF. The CDR3 coding sequence is TGCAGTGCTTTTTCGACTAGCGGGGGATCTCTCTCCTCCGCCTGGGGAACAGATACGCAGTATTTT.

The V call is TRBV30, the J call TRBJ1-2; 10 bases match TRBD1. The V and J ends lost 3 bases and 7 bases, in that order; junction bases with no gene match: 5. The CDR3 has 13 amino acids. Germline assignment: CDR1 GTSNPN and CDR2 SVGIG (reference sequence). In DNA, the CDR3 is TGTGCCTGGAGCGGGGACAGGGGACGTGGCTACACCTTC. Encoded protein: CAWSGDRGRGYTF.

In DNA, the CDR3 is TGTGCCAGCAGCTTCCGGTGTGGCGCGGGCTACACCTTC. The encoded protein is CASSFRCGAGYTF. The rearrangement links TRBV7-2 to TRBJ1-2; D gene uncertain. Trimming took 3 bases from V and 8 from J, leaving 13 bases between them. From germline, CDR1 is SGHTA and CDR2 FQGNSA. This CDR3 spans 13 amino acids.

The V call is TRBV15, the J call TRBJ2-5; the match to TRBD1 covers 9 bases. The DNA matches TRBJ2-7 better at its end, which makes the J call doubtful. CDR1 and CDR2 (germline): LNHNV, YYDKDF (reference sequence). There are 14 residues in the CDR3. The CDR3 DNA sequence: TGTGCCACCAGCGTGGGACAGGGAATCGACGAGCAGTACTTC. It specifies CATSVGQGIDEQYF.

The chain combines TRBV7-9 with TRBJ1-2; a weak D match, TRBD1 (6 bases). Germline V gene data show CDR1 as SEHNR and CDR2 as FQNEAQ (reference sequence). V dropped 5 bases and J dropped 7 bases, with 17 bases sitting between them. This CDR3 spans 14 amino acids. The CDR3 region is CASSPTTGFRGYTF. CDR3 coding DNA: TGTGCCAGCAGCCCAACGACAGGTTTTCGTGGCTACACCTTC.

This rearrangement joins TRBV11-2 to TRBJ1-1; D not resolved. Germline V gene data show CDR1 as SGHAT and CDR2 as FQNNGV. The CDR3 loop spans 15 amino acids. With 1 base removed from V and 4 bases from J, the gap between germline ends came to 13 bases. The CDR3 sequence: CASSLVLKVSTEAFF. The DNA of the CDR3 is TGTGCCAGCAGCTTAGTCCTAAAGGTTAGCACTGAAGCTTTCTTT.

This clonotype came up a few times. The chain employs TRBV20-1 and TRBJ2-2, with D possibly being TRBD1 (6 bases). Germline CDR1 DFQATT, CDR2 SNEGSKA (reference sequence). V shed 4 bases and J shed 1 base, with 13 bases lying between them. This CDR3 contains 15 residues. The CDR3 region has the DNA TGCAGTGCTAACCCCAGACAGGAGAACACCGGGGAGCTGTTTTTT. Residues: CSANPRQENTGELFF.

The V call is TRBV6-2 or TRBV6-3, the J call TRBJ1-2; 7 bases agree with TRBD1. Trimming removed 6 bases from V and 1 base from J; junction bases left unmatched: 5. CDR3 size: 14 residues. Germline assignment: CDR1 MNHEY and CDR2 SVGEGT. As DNA, the CDR3 is TGTGCCAGCAGCGGACAGGAAAATAACTATGGCTACACCTTC. It yields the protein CASSGQENNYGYTF.

This clonotype was recorded many times. The J gene is TRBJ2-5, the V gene TRBV12-3 or TRBV12-4; D is uncertain. Trimming took off 5 bases at V and 3 bases at J, with 10 bases between the two ends. This CDR3 contains 13 residues. The chain's CDR3 is CASSLGPKETQYF. CDR3 nucleotides: TGTGCCAGCAGTCTCGGACCCAAAGAGACCCAGTACTTC.

Here the CDR3 reads CASSVSGGATWVNEQYF. CDR3 nucleotide sequence: TGTGCCAGCAGCGTTAGCGGGGGGGCTACCTGGGTGAATGAGCAGTACTTC. This chain joins TRBV9 and TRBJ2-5; 11 bases line up with TRBD2. Trimming cost V 2 bases and J 11 bases; bases outside gene matches: 17. Germline V gene sequence: CDR1 SGDLS, CDR2 YYNGEE. The CDR3 loop spans 17 amino acids. The full variable domain, completed using reference TRBV9 and TRBJ2-5, is DSGVTQTPKHLITATGQRVTLRCSPRSGDLSVYWYQQSLDQGLQFLIQYYNGEERAKGNILERFSAQQFPDLHSELNLSSLELGDSALYFCASSVSGGATWVNEQYFGPGTRLLVL.

This chain links TRBV27 with TRBJ2-1; no firm D call. V lost 6 bases to trimming and J lost 4 bases, with 13 bases between them. Germline V gene data show CDR1 as MNHEY and CDR2 as SMNVEV (reference sequence). The CDR3 is 14 residues long. The CDR3 reads CASSHRLLYNEQFF. The CDR3 DNA follows: TGTGCCAGCAGCCACCGACTCCTGTACAATGAGCAGTTCTTC.

The chain employs TRBV9 and TRBJ2-1; D is ambiguous. The better agreement between TRBJ2-7 and the DNA end casts doubt on the J call. The CDR3 has 16 residues. Germline loops: CDR1 SGDLS, CDR2 YYNGEE. DNA for the CDR3: TGTGCCAGCAGCGTAGGAGTGGGTAGCTCCTACAATGAGCAGTACTTC. Its translation is CASSVGVGSSYNEQYF.

In regard to this clonotype: At one end the junction does not follow the germline gene, possibly because of a read error. This chain links TRBV15 with TRBJ2-6; unclear D gene. This CDR3 comprises 15 residues. Germline CDR1 is LNHNV and CDR2 is YYDKDF (reference sequence). In DNA form, the CDR3 reads TGTGCGACCAGCTCCTTGGGATCTGGGGCCAACGTCCTGACTTTC. The encoded protein is CATSSLGSGANVLTF. Full variable domain (rest looked up from reference TRBV15 and TRBJ2-6): DAMVIQNPRYQVTQFGKPVTLSCSQTLNHNVMYWYQQKSSQAPKLLFHYYDKDFNNEADTPDNFQSRRPNTSFCFLDIRSPGLGDTAMYLCATSSLGSGANVLTFGAGSRLTVL.

CDR3: CASSQDRVLGGYTF. The CDR3, as DNA: TGTGCCAGCAGCCAAGATCGGGTCTTAGGTGGCTACACCTTC. V is TRBV14 and J is TRBJ1-2; D unclear. Germline V gives CDR1 SGHDN, CDR2 FVKESK. CDR3 length: 14 amino acids. V lost 0 bases, J lost 7 bases, and 12 bases lay in between.